Listed below are T cell receptor beta chains from one sample, sequenced in a study of cytomegalovirus exposure and HLA in healthy donors. Assay: immunoSEQ multiplex PCR; the TCRdb copy retains only in-frame clones and omits some. The sample consists of approximately 200,000 clones, 88% of them appearing once. Input material: PBMCs. The source of these receptors is a woman under 30 in good health and CMV-seronegative. The conserved cysteine and the conserved F or W are not part of the CDR3 here.

>TRBV6-1|TRBJ2-7
ASRLTDSSSYEQY
>TRBV19|TRBJ2-2
ASRGIRQGDTGELF
>TRBV9|TRBJ2-1
ASSGGEYNEQF
>TRBV4-1|TRBJ2-2
ASSQEDGSTGELF
>TRBV19|TRBJ2-1
ASTALAQRSSYNEQF
>TRBV5-5|TRBJ1-1
ASSYNRGGGHTEAF
>TRBV28|TRBJ1-5
ASTPGEGPEGPQH
>TRBV11-2|TRBJ2-7
ASSLRGDRQDYEQY
>TRBV7-9|TRBJ2-5
ASSLASGGLQLGTQY
>TRBV7-3|TRBJ2-7
ASSRGHAYEQY
>TRBV21-1|TRBJ2-7
ASSKERDSRSRREQY
>TRBV5-1|TRBJ2-3
ASRDLGGPTDTQY
>TRBV25-1|TRBJ2-7
ASSEVGEGYEQY
>TRBV29-1|TRBJ2-1
SGTGGRDEQF
>TRBV5-5|TRBJ2-1
ASSPPAGQGALGQF
>TRBV28|TRBJ1-5
ASSLLQNQPQH
>TRBV13|TRBJ2-7
ASSSYSYEQY
>TRBV11-2|TRBJ2-2
ASSFEGLEAGELF
>TRBV7-6|TRBJ2-3
ASSLYPGTDTQY
>TRBV7-8|TRBJ1-1
ASSLSRGLNTEAF
>TRBV1|TRBJ1-1
TSSQGPRTEAF
>TRBV27|TRBJ1-2
ASSLGRSNYGYT
>TRBV29-1|TRBJ1-2
SGGDRRGYT
>TRBV18|TRBJ2-2
ASSPVPGTGVGELF
>TRBV27|TRBJ1-1
ASSLSGTGPEAF
>TRBV9|TRBJ2-3
ASSVTSGISTDTQY
>TRBV7-2|TRBJ2-7
ASSSGQISYEQY
>TRBV28|TRBJ2-7
ASSRTGVIDEQY
>TRBV7-9|TRBJ1-2
ASSPIGTANYGYT
>TRBV27|TRBJ2-3
ASSPLPGSTDTQY
>TRBV19|TRBJ2-1
ASSLAGSSRNEQF
>TRBV6-5|TRBJ2-5
ASTRGETQY
>TRBV6-6|TRBJ1-2
ASSRTGDGYT
>TRBV27|TRBJ2-7
ASSLSGLYEQY
>TRBV29-1|TRBJ1-1
SVEDSASGNTEAF
>TRBV2|TRBJ2-1
ASSVTFRSSSYNEQF
>TRBV28|TRBJ2-7
ASSLSGQGADEQY
>TRBV5-6|TRBJ1-3
ASSFQISGNTIY
>TRBV7-3|TRBJ2-1
ASSPTSGSFNEQF
>TRBV28|TRBJ2-1
ASSLRLAGGNEQF